The clone carrying this TCR beta chain came up a few times. Its specificity is not known. The data derive from a study of cytomegalovirus exposure and HLA in healthy donors. For the study at large: Early released data had about 85 million unique TCRs, all coming from HLA-typed donors. Study-wide points: According to an earlier analysis, most TCR beta V segments yielded productive rearrangements about 87% or about 30% of the time. Accurate prediction of HLA-A and HLA-B alleles (for most subjects) was reportedly achieved from TCR beta sequences. Several of the most significant clusters appeared linked to common viral pathogens, based on a later analysis.

Per germline, CDR1 SGDLS and CDR2 YYNGEE. The CDR3 sequence is 17 residues long. V shed 4 bases and J 3 bases; nucleotides not matched to a gene: 11. PCR amplification relied on 60 Vbeta primers (plus 13 Jbeta primers). The table came from immunoSEQ multiplex PCR; TCRdb's copy has only in-frame clones and leaves some out. The sample records 120,000 to 150,000 clones, 61% being singletons. The rearrangement joins TRBV9 to TRBJ1-2; 11 positions agree with TRBD1. The receptor comes from a male donor in good health and CMV-seronegative. The material sequenced was PBMCs. The CDR3 DNA follows: TGTGCCAGCAGCTCGCTGGGACAGGGGGGTTTTTACTATGGCTACACCTTC. This encodes CASSSLGQGGFYYGYTF.